The 21 T cell receptor beta chains listed next were all sequenced from one sample in a study of blood T cell repertoires in COVID-19. Data came from immunoSEQ multiplex PCR; TCRdb stores just in-frame clones and leaves some out. In the table there are about 160,000 clones, less than 85% of which are singletons. The sequenced sample was peripheral blood. The receptors come from an older woman with COVID-19, enrolled during active disease.

A few counts support this clone. The chain uses TRBV19 and TRBJ1-5; 9 bases are shared with TRBD1. The germline CDR1 and CDR2 sequences are LNHDA and SQIVND (reference sequence). This CDR3 is built from 14 residues. Unmatched junction bases numbered 6, after V lost 6 bases and J lost 6 bases. CDR3 DNA sequence: TGTGCCAGTAGCCGGACAGGGGAGGGTCAGCCCCAGCATTTT. It yields the protein CASSRTGEGQPQHF.

The V and J genes are TRBV11-2 and TRBJ1-3; D gene unclear. The germline V gene has CDR1 SGHAT and CDR2 FQNNGV. V dropped 4 bases and J dropped 0 bases, with 7 bases sitting between them. This CDR3 is built from 14 residues. CDR3 sequence (DNA): TGTGCCAGCAGCTCTTTATTCTCTGGAAACACCATATATTTT. Translation: CASSSLFSGNTIYF.

In this sample, this clone turned up once. The chain recombines TRBV6-2 or TRBV6-3 with TRBJ2-7; D unresolved. The V gene's germline CDR1 is MNHEY and CDR2 SVGEGT. The CDR3 loop spans 16 amino acids. V was cut by 2 bases and J by 4 bases, with 18 bases left in between. CDR3: CASSYPRVEQTYEQYF. The DNA of the CDR3 is TGTGCCAGCAGTTACCCCCGGGTTGAGCAAACTTACGAGCAGTACTTC.

The chain links TRBV2 to TRBJ1-2, with TRBD1 matching over 10 bases. CDR3 size: 16 residues. Germline trimming cut 5 bases from V and 4 bases from J; bases unmatched to any gene: 10. Looked up from germline, CDR1 is SNHLY and CDR2 is FYNNEI. The CDR3 loop is CASSFQPGQGLYGYTF. The CDR3, as DNA: TGTGCCAGCAGTTTCCAACCGGGACAGGGGCTCTATGGCTACACCTTC. The complete variable domain, with remaining parts taken from reference TRBV2 and TRBJ1-2, reads EPEVTQTPSHQVTQMGQEVILRCVPISNHLYFYWYRQILGQKVEFLVSFYNNEISEKSEIFDDQFSVERPDGSNFTLKIRSTKLEDSAMYFCASSFQPGQGLYGYTFGSGTRLTVV.

V and J are TRBV6-5 and TRBJ1-1; 7 bases are a match to TRBD1. Germline-derived CDR1 and CDR2 are MNHEY and SVGAGI. The CDR3 contains 13 residues. The trim removed 7 bases at V and 2 bases at J, leaving 4 bases unmatched. The CDR3: CASTRDSNTEAFF. DNA of the CDR3: TGTGCCAGCACCCGGGACAGCAACACTGAAGCTTTCTTT.

This clone has only one observation. The J gene is TRBJ2-5, the V gene TRBV4-2; 8 nucleotides agree with TRBD1. The CDR3 spans 14 residues. The ends lost 5 bases at V and 2 bases at J; junction bases unmatched: 4. CDR1 and CDR2 (germline): LGHNA, YNFKEQ. CDR3 in amino acids: CASSYGTGQETQYF. CDR3 sequence (DNA): TGTGCCAGCAGCTACGGGACAGGACAAGAGACCCAGTACTTC.

The chain combines TRBV5-8 with TRBJ1-2; D is possibly TRBD1 (5 bases). With 4 bases removed from V and 4 bases from J, the gap between germline ends came to 14 bases. Per the germline V gene, CDR1 is SGHTS and CDR2 is YDEGEE. This CDR3 contains 14 residues. This CDR3 reads CASSGRAGTYGYTF. In DNA, the CDR3 is TGTGCCAGCAGCGGACGGGCGGGGACCTATGGCTACACCTTC.

This rearrangement joins TRBV3-1 (or the pseudogene TRBV3-2) to TRBJ2-1, with TRBD2 identical over 8 bases. Germline values: CDR1 LGHDT, CDR2 YNNKEL (reference sequence). V lost 0 bases to trimming and J lost 3 bases; unmatched junction nucleotides: 7. CDR3 size: 17 residues. The CDR3 sequence: CASSQDRAGVNYNEQFF. The CDR3 DNA follows: TGTGCCAGCAGCCAAGACAGAGCGGGGGTGAACTACAATGAGCAGTTCTTC.

This clone turned up a few times. The CDR3 protein is CASSFRGGQPQHF. CDR3 coding DNA: TGTGCCAGCAGTTTCCGGGGGGGACAGCCCCAGCATTTT. The chain carries TRBV27 and TRBJ1-5; maybe TRBD1 (5 bases). Per the germline V gene, CDR1 is MNHEY and CDR2 is SMNVEV (reference sequence). CDR3 length equals 13 residues. The V and J ends lost 3 bases and 7 bases respectively, with 10 bases between them.

The chain links TRBV5-5 to TRBJ1-2, with TRBD1 matching 8 bases. The germline V gene encodes CDR1 SGHKS and CDR2 YYEKEE (reference sequence). Germline trimming cut 3 bases from V and 5 bases from J; bases unmatched to any gene: 12. The CDR3 runs 16 residues. CDR3 DNA: TGTGCCAGCAGCTCTACTCCGGGACAGGAGTATTATGGCTACACCTTC. Translation gives CASSSTPGQEYYGYTF.

The sample holds one count of this clone. The J gene is TRBJ1-1, the V gene TRBV11-2, with a tentative D call TRBD1 (6 bases). CDR3 length: 14 residues. V lost 3 bases and J lost 4, with 12 bases in between. Germline V gene lookup returns CDR1 SGHAT and CDR2 FQNNGV. Written as DNA, the CDR3 is TGTGCCAGCAGCTTGGGGGGGGCTCCCACTGAAGCTTTCTTT. Encoded protein: CASSLGGAPTEAFF.

This clone appeared a single time. The chain joins TRBV27 to TRBJ1-6; 7 positions agree with TRBD1. J lost 5 bases, V lost 1 base, and 8 bases had no gene match. The CDR3 spans 17 residues. Germline CDR1 MNHEY, CDR2 SMNVEV (reference sequence). The CDR3 DNA follows: TGTGCCAGCAGTTTATATTACGGGGACAGTAATAATTCACCCCTCCACTTT. Its protein is CASSLYYGDSNNSPLHF.

The J gene is TRBJ2-1, the V gene TRBV5-1; 7 bases map to TRBD2. The length of the CDR3 is 14 residues. The germline gives CDR1 SGHRS, CDR2 YFSETQ. The V segment lost 5 bases and the J segment 4 bases; nucleotides outside the gene matches: 6. Here the CDR3 reads CASRESSGYNEQFF. CDR3 in DNA: TGCGCCAGCAGGGAGTCTAGCGGATACAATGAGCAGTTCTTC.

The J gene is TRBJ1-2, the V gene TRBV6-1, with D unresolved. Trimming pared 1 base from V and 0 bases from J, leaving 9 bases between. The CDR3 runs 15 residues. Germline values: CDR1 MNHNS, CDR2 SASEGT. CDR3 sequence (DNA): TGTGCCAGCAGTGAAGGATCGGGAGCTAACTATGGCTACACCTTC. Amino acid sequence: CASSEGSGANYGYTF.

The rearrangement uses TRBV10-1 and TRBJ2-5, with D unclear. CDR1 and CDR2 from the germline V gene are WNHNN and SYGVQD (reference sequence). Deletions cut 4 bases from V and 4 bases from J, with 10 bases between. The CDR3 is 13 residues long. Written as DNA, the CDR3 is TGCGCCAGCAGTGTCCAAGCTGGAGAGACCCAGTACTTC. It yields the protein CASSVQAGETQYF.

J is TRBJ1-2 and V is TRBV7-9; TRBD1 matches 8 bases. This CDR3 is built from 16 residues. V dropped 6 bases and J dropped 3; count of bases not matched to a gene: 12. From germline, CDR1 is SEHNR and CDR2 FQNEAQ (reference sequence). CDR3 DNA: TGTGCCAGCAGTTTTTTCTCCGGGACAGGTGACTATGGCTACACCTTC. This sequence encodes CASSFFSGTGDYGYTF.

This clone came up a few times. The rearrangement joins TRBV5-6 to TRBJ1-4, with 9 bases aligning to TRBD1. Germline assignment: CDR1 SGHDT and CDR2 YYEEEE. With 4 bases clipped from V and 6 bases from J, the junction kept 7 bases outside the gene matches. CDR3 length equals 15 residues. In DNA form, the CDR3 reads TGTGCCAGCAGCACCCGGGGGACAGGGTATGAAAAACTGTTTTTT. This translates into CASSTRGTGYEKLFF.

The chain employs TRBV10-3 and TRBJ2-7, with 15 bases aligning to TRBD2. V lost 6 bases, J lost 6 bases, and 0 bases stayed unmatched. CDR1 ENHRY and CDR2 SYGVKD come from the germline V gene. The CDR3 runs to 13 residues. CDR3 region: CAIRGLAGGEQYF. Written as DNA, the CDR3 is TGTGCCATCAGGGGACTAGCGGGAGGCGAGCAGTACTTC.

The J gene is TRBJ1-2, the V gene TRBV28; 9 bases match TRBD1. V shed 3 bases and J 8 bases; nucleotides not matched to a gene: 7. This CDR3 is 14 amino acids long. CDR1 is MDHEN, CDR2 SYDVKM, per germline. CDR3 coding DNA: TGTGCCAGCAGTTTCCTACAGGGGGCTAGAGGCTACACCTTC. It is translated as CASSFLQGARGYTF.

J is TRBJ2-2 and V is TRBV3-1 (or the pseudogene TRBV3-2); 7 bases fit TRBD1. CDR3 length: 14 residues. Germline CDR1 and CDR2: LGHDT and YNNKEL (reference sequence). V shed 1 base, J shed 6 bases, and the junction held 2 bases outside the gene matches. The CDR3 protein is CASSQVQGAGELFF. In nucleotides, the CDR3 is TGTGCCAGCAGCCAAGTTCAGGGGGCCGGGGAGCTGTTTTTT.

This clone was counted a single time. This rearrangement joins TRBV7-9 to TRBJ2-1; 16 nucleotides agree with TRBD2. The V segment lost 3 bases and the J segment 8 bases; nucleotides outside the gene matches: 4. This CDR3 has 16 residues. Looked up from germline, CDR1 is SEHNR and CDR2 is FQNEAQ (reference sequence). CDR3 nucleotide sequence: TGTGCCAGCAGCTTCGGGACTAGCGGGAGGGGCGATGAGCAGTTCTTC. It codes for CASSFGTSGRGDEQFF.